The clone carrying this TCR beta chain appeared a few times. The sample is drawn from a study of blood T cells in healthy people across ages. A J-beta primer mix and a sample-barcoded 5' primer were used in a second PCR of about 7 to 12 cycles. One entry per CDR3 protein, called by TCRdb with MiXCR from the 5' RACE reads. This table holds some 710,000 distinct CDR3 sequences, about 24% found once. Sequences were obtained from blood. The clonotype was recovered from a man between 65 and 79 years old in good health.

CDR3 bases: TGTGCCAGCTCACTCCAGGTTTACAATGAGCAGTTCTTC. It codes for CASSLQVYNEQFF. This sequence joins TRBV18 and TRBJ2-1; D not certain. The length of the CDR3 is 13 residues. CDR1 and CDR2 (germline): KGHSH, LQKENI. V was cut by 4 bases and J by 4 bases, with 8 bases left in between.